Sequencing of this T cell receptor (beta chain) was carried out in a study of blood T cell repertoires in COVID-19. On the study more broadly: The study drew acute and convalescent COVID-19 samples from the United States, Italy and Spain. In each case, the material was cDNA or gDNA derived from T cells, B-cell-depleted T cells, or PBMCs.

A note on this clone: This same CDR3 is encoded by further DNA sequences in the sample.

V was clipped by 1 base and J by 6 bases; unmatched bases: 4. The CDR3 has 14 amino acids. CDR1 and CDR2 (germline): SGHVS, FQNEAQ. In the authors' methods: Reference gene primer amplification gave nucleated cell count estimates. Clones were sequenced by immunoSEQ multiplex PCR, and TCRdb holds only the in-frame ones, with some missing. V, J and clone size are those of that table, while D and trimming were read from the DNA. In the table there are around 68,000 clones, around 86% of which are singletons. The clonotype comes from a human donor in a cohort sampled during active COVID-19. Sequenced: peripheral blood. The chain has TRBV7-8 and TRBJ2-7; TRBD1 aligns across 9 bases. The CDR3 loop reads CASSLGQGGAEQYV. The DNA of the CDR3 is TGTGCCAGCAGCTTAGGACAGGGGGGCGCCGAGCAGTACGTC.